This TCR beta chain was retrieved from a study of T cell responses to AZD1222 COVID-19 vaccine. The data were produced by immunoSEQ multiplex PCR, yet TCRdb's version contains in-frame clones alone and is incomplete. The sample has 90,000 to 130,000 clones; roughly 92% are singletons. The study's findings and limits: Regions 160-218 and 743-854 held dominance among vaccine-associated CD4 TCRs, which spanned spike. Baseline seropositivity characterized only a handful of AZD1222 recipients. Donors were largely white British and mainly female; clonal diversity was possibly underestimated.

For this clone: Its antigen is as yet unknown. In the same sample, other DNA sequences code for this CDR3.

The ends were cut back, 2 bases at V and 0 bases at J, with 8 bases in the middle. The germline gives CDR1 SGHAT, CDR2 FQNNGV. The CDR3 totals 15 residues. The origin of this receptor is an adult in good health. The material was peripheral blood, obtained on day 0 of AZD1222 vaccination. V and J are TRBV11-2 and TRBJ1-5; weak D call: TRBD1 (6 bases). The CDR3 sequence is CASSLTGYSNQPQHF. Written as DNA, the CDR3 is TGTGCCAGCAGCTTAACAGGGTATAGCAATCAGCCCCAGCATTTT.